Sequencing of this T cell receptor (beta chain) was carried out in a study of blood T cell repertoires in COVID-19. The length of the CDR3 is 14 residues. V shed 4 bases and J 5 bases; nucleotides not matched to a gene: 6. CDR1 MNHEY and CDR2 SVGAGI come from the germline V gene. Here immunoSEQ multiplex PCR was the method, and the copy in TCRdb shows in-frame clones only, minus some. Of approximately 350,000 clones in the sample, around 87% were seen once. The TCR originated in a woman between 50 and 59 years old with COVID-19, enrolled during active disease. Sequencing input: peripheral blood. The V and J genes are TRBV6-5 and TRBJ1-1, with 8 bases fitting TRBD1. The DNA for the CDR3 is TGTGCCAGCAGTTTGGACAGGGATTGGACTGAAGCTTTCTTT. It is translated as CASSLDRDWTEAFF.